Listed below are T cell receptor beta chains from one sample, sequenced in a study of T cells expressing NK-cell markers. Each CDR3 protein gets one entry in TCRdb, which reprocessed the 5' RACE reads and gives no DNA. The sample table sets out fewer than 550,000 distinct CDR3 sequences. Sequenced: blood T cells: a sorted CD56 or NKG2C T cell subset, CD4+ or CD8+ T cells, or bulk PBMC T cells (not recorded which). The receptors stem from a woman aged 45 to 65 in good health. The CDR3 runs from the conserved cysteine through the conserved F or W.

v_gene	j_gene	CDR3aa
TRBV5-1	TRBJ1-2	CASSLGQGNGYTF
TRBV20-1	TRBJ2-1	CSAKRTVQIGEQFF
TRBV12-3/TRBV12-4	TRBJ1-6	CASSARGYYNSPLHF
TRBV3-1	TRBJ2-5	CASSQDLVGSQETQYF
TRBV6-1	TRBJ2-5	CASSVSREKTQYF
TRBV20-1	TRBJ2-1	CSAAQGRLVKDEQFF
TRBV12-3/TRBV12-4	TRBJ2-1	CASSLAAGTRSEQFF
TRBV12-3/TRBV12-4	TRBJ2-1	CASSSQREGRYEQFF
TRBV7-9	TRBJ2-1	CASSFDRAPEFF
TRBV5-1	TRBJ1-1	CASTRDTNTEAFF
TRBV18	TRBJ2-5	CASSRREETQYF
TRBV5-1	TRBJ2-5	CASSRLAGYQEAQYF
TRBV7-9	TRBJ2-1	CASSPGGGLAYYNEQFF
TRBV4-1	TRBJ1-2	CASSQKAQGWSGEYGYTF
TRBV27	TRBJ1-5	CASRVGQGNNQPQHF
TRBV12-5	TRBJ1-2	CASASGGGYGYTF
TRBV5-1	TRBJ1-3	CASSLRGFEDTIYF
TRBV19	TRBJ2-2	CASSIDGGTGELFF
TRBV12-3/TRBV12-4	TRBJ2-4	CASSPRGHIQYF
TRBV28	TRBJ1-3	CASRKRVAGNTIYF
TRBV6-5	TRBJ1-6	CASRTVRNSPLHF
TRBV10-3	TRBJ2-3	CAISGSRGPDTQYF
TRBV13	TRBJ1-5	CASSKRPGGTGNQPQHF
TRBV5-8	TRBJ2-1	CASSLGFGKLAVNNEQFF
TRBV20-1	TRBJ1-5	CSAPQGGNQPQHF
TRBV5-1	TRBJ2-3	CASSFSGYTDTQYF
TRBV9	TRBJ2-7	CASSAPGQYYEQYF
TRBV27	TRBJ1-1	CASSPGGFAEAFF
TRBV28	TRBJ1-2	CASSPSGGGFGYTF
TRBV5-1	TRBJ2-1	CASSLGSVTYNEQFF
TRBV7-7	TRBJ2-3	CASSSGDLDTQYF
TRBV29-1	TRBJ2-2	CSATTGNVPGELFF
TRBV27	TRBJ2-7	CASSDRVTYEQYF
TRBV5-1	TRBJ1-1	CASSLGRQGAVNTEAFF
TRBV9	TRBJ2-2	CASSVKAVNTGELFF
TRBV6-6	TRBJ2-3	CASRRQSTDTQYF
TRBV5-1	TRBJ2-6	CASSHRGQSPGANVLTF
TRBV2	TRBJ2-2	CASSYPGLASNTGELFF
TRBV24-1	TRBJ1-1	CATSDRTAEAFF
TRBV3-1	TRBJ2-7	CASSRPGGGYEQYF
TRBV28	TRBJ1-1	CASSLLNPTRAFF
TRBV7-6	TRBJ2-7	CASSLKQGFTYEQYF
TRBV11-2	TRBJ2-3	CASSPQGISDTQYF
TRBV12-3/TRBV12-4	TRBJ2-1	CASSSRTSGVNEQFF
TRBV3-1	TRBJ2-1	CASSQDRLAGNYNEQFF
TRBV7-2	TRBJ2-3	CASSPGGGRSNTQYF
TRBV27	TRBJ2-3	CASSPITLVGSRGDTQYF
TRBV12-3/TRBV12-4	TRBJ1-6	CASSVTGLNSPLHF
TRBV29-1	TRBJ2-7	CSVEGRFHRGSYEQYF
TRBV30	TRBJ2-4	CAWALYMDKRIGKNIQYF